This TCR beta chain was observed in a study of Graves' ophthalmopathy and Graves' hyperthyroidism. The authors amplified TCR beta CDR3 regions from RNA transcripts. HTBI primers were used in a first-round RT-PCR, which preceded a second-round multiplex PCR. TCRdb re-derived calls from the multiplex PCR reads in MiXCR, one entry per CDR3 protein. Among almost 750,000 distinct CDR3 sequences listed, approximately 40% were seen once. The table lists this clonotype with a few counts. Trimming cost V 8 bases and J 0 bases, with 19 bases left between them. The CDR3 covers 16 residues. Sequenced input: peripheral blood. The TCR originated in an adult man with Graves' ophthalmopathy. The gene calls are TRBV12-3 or TRBV12-4 and TRBJ1-1; D not resolved. The DNA of the CDR3 is TGTGCCAGCTCCAGACCAAGGACGGAGATGAACACTGAAGCTTTCTTT. Translating gives CASSRPRTEMNTEAFF.